The following is a TCR beta chain sequence with its context. What it binds is not known. Germline CDR1 and CDR2: SQVTM and ANQGSEA. Trimming cost V 5 bases and J 7 bases; bases outside gene matches: 5. The length of the CDR3 is 12 residues. This record comes from a study of long-term antiretroviral therapy in people with HIV. Sequencing used immunoSEQ v3.0 at survey level. Sequencing used immunoSEQ multiplex PCR; TCRdb keeps in-frame clones, though not all of them. The sample comprises about 15,000 clones, 70% to 90% of which are singletons, and roughly 14% rests with the top ten. Findings of the study overall: At every time point, clones expanded before ART dominated the repertoire.

The sequences come from unsorted PBMCs, collected 2.3 years before starting antiretroviral therapy. The source of this sequence is a woman under 40 with HIV. The chain carries TRBV29-1 and TRBJ1-2, with TRBD1 identical over 9 bases. The DNA for the CDR3 is TGCAGCGTTCGCCGGGACAGGGCTGGCTACACCTTC. It is translated as CSVRRDRAGYTF.